This entry features one T cell receptor (beta chain) sequence. Its antigen is as yet unknown. Cells were CD45RO-negative CD62L-positive naive CD4 T cells sorted from PBMCs. The sample originates from a study of human versus mouse CDR3 diversity and MHC coevolution. For the study at large: The immunoSEQ assay reportedly detects one in 200,000 T cells. Broader study findings: Most of the three human donors had the lowest clonal inequality.

The method was immunoSEQ multiplex PCR; TCRdb's version includes in-frame clones alone and lacks a portion of them. Of around 77,000 clones in the sample, roughly 92% were seen once. CDR1 is SEHNR and CDR2 is FQNEAQ in the germline V gene (reference sequence). CDR3 length: 17 residues. With V trimmed by 0 bases and J by 4 bases, 10 bases remained unmatched. The genes are TRBV7-9 and TRBJ2-7, with 9 bases identical to TRBD2. The sample was naive CD4+ T cells from blood. The subset was: CD45RO-negative CD62L-positive naive CD4 T cells. The clonotype originates from a person between 25 and 75 years old in good health. The DNA for the CDR3 is TGTGCCAGCAGCTTAGCACTAGCGGGTGGATGGGCGTACGAGCAGTACTTC. Encoded protein: CASSLALAGGWAYEQYF.